One T cell receptor (beta chain) is described in this entry. This sample was taken from a study of blood T cells in healthy people across ages. No fewer than 7 million PBMCs went into each sample. The authors ran a second PCR of 7 to 11 cycles using a sample-barcoded 5' primer and a J-beta primer mix. Sequencing yielded, for each sample, at least 3 million paired-end reads carrying CDR3. TCRdb used MiXCR to reprocess the 5' RACE reads, holding one entry per CDR3 protein. The sample shows 910,000 or so distinct CDR3 sequences, about 53% of them seen only once. This clonotype originated in a woman aged 60-75 years in good health. The sample was blood.

CDR3 coding DNA: TGTGCCACCAGTGGCGCAGGGACTTACGAGCAGTACTTC. This sequence encodes CATSGAGTYEQYF. V and J are TRBV24-1 and TRBJ2-7; D may be TRBD2 (6 bases). CDR1 and CDR2 from the germline V gene are KGHDR and SFDVKD. Trimming took 5 bases from V and 4 from J, leaving 11 bases between them. This CDR3 has 13 residues.